This T cell receptor beta chain is drawn from a study of blood T cell dynamics during melanoma immunotherapy. In the study overall: Patients with metastatic melanoma got pembrolizumab or nivolumab-ipilimumab as first-line care. Overall study results and limits: It remained unknown if the driving T cell clones were melanoma-specific.

Time point here: pre-treatment baseline. At 12 weeks after first infusion, RECIST 1.1 defined response for most patients. The method was immunoSEQ multiplex PCR; TCRdb's version includes in-frame clones alone and lacks a portion of them. The data contain about 24,000 clones, 87% of them singletons. Details on this clone: Its antigen is not known.

Germline CDR1 reads SGHRS; CDR2 reads YFSETQ. V was pared by 0 bases and J by 8 bases, with 10 bases of the junction left unmatched. The CDR3 covers 15 residues. Sequencing was performed on blood, taken from a patient treated with checkpoint blockade. The chain couples TRBV5-1 to TRBJ1-2, with TRBD1 matching 7 bases. The TCR was taken from a human donor with melanoma. For the CDR3, the DNA is TGCGCCAGCAGCTTGGGGCCCACAGGGGTCGGCGGCTACACCTTC. Translation gives CASSLGPTGVGGYTF.